These 24 T cell receptor beta chains were all obtained from the same sample, sequenced in a study of T cell responses to AZD1222 COVID-19 vaccine. Data came from immunoSEQ multiplex PCR; TCRdb stores just in-frame clones and leaves some out. The table includes 150,000 to 180,000 clones, 88% detected once. The material sequenced was peripheral blood, taken on day 0 of AZD1222 vaccination. All receptors come from an adult in good health.

J is TRBJ2-3 and V is TRBV4-2; 10 nucleotides agree with TRBD2. After removal of 0 bases from V and 3 bases from J, the junction contained 3 bases not matched to a gene. Germline-derived CDR1 and CDR2 are LGHNA and YNFKEQ. The CDR3 covers 16 residues. CDR3 amino acids: CASSQETSGVTDTQYF. The CDR3, as DNA: TGTGCCAGCAGCCAAGAAACTAGCGGGGTGACAGATACGCAGTATTTT.

The rearrangement joins TRBV5-1 to TRBJ2-7; TRBD1 matches 10 bases. J was trimmed by 5 bases and V by 6 bases; bases with no gene match: 14. The CDR3 is 16 residues long. Germline-derived CDR1 and CDR2 are SGHRS and YFSETQ. The CDR3 DNA follows: TGCGCCAGCAAATACGCCGGGACAGGGGCACTCGACGAGCAGTACTTC. It specifies CASKYAGTGALDEQYF. Variable domain in full (rest from reference TRBV5-1 and TRBJ2-7): KAGVTQTPRYLIKTRGQQVTLSCSPISGHRSVSWYQQTPGQGLQFLFEYFSETQRNKGNFPGRFSGRQFSNSRSEMNVSTLELGDSALYLCASKYAGTGALDEQYFGPGTRLTVT.

The CDR3 DNA is TGTGCCAGCAGTCCCACAGGGGTGAACACTGAAGCTTTCTTT. Translation: CASSPTGVNTEAFF. The rearrangement joins TRBV27 to TRBJ1-1, with 7 nucleotides matching TRBD1. Germline V gives CDR1 MNHEY, CDR2 SMNVEV (reference sequence). The CDR3 runs 14 residues. Trimming cost V 5 bases and J 0 bases; bases outside gene matches: 3.

V gene TRBV6-1 combines with J gene TRBJ2-1; no reliable D call. Germline V gives CDR1 MNHNS, CDR2 SASEGT. This CDR3 region has 14 residues. The V and J ends lost 3 bases and 0 bases respectively, with 6 bases between them. CDR3 sequence: CASSEVSSYNEQFF. Here the CDR3 DNA reads TGTGCCAGCAGTGAGGTCAGCTCCTACAATGAGCAGTTCTTC.

The genes are TRBV14 and TRBJ2-7; 7 bases agree with TRBD1. Germline V lookup: CDR1 SGHDN, CDR2 FVKESK. Losses at the gene ends were 4 bases for V and 5 bases for J; bases not matched to a gene: 5. CDR3 length: 13 amino acids. The CDR3 DNA reads TGTGCCAGCAGCCTCCTCGACAGGGACGAGCAGTACTTC. It codes for CASSLLDRDEQYF.

The chain joins TRBV21-1 to TRBJ1-2; the DNA was not compared with TRBD1, the D call given in the table. TRBV21-1 is tagged as a pseudogene. This CDR3 is 17 amino acids long. CDR3 sequence reads: CASSKDLVAGEHYGYTF. CDR3 bases: TGTGCCAGCAGCAAAGATCTGGTGGCAGGGGAACACTATGGCTACACCTTC.

This clone was detected a few times. The genes are TRBV3-1 (or the pseudogene TRBV3-2) and TRBJ1-2; D gene unclear. Germline V gene sequence: CDR1 LGHDT, CDR2 YNNKEL (reference sequence). V was shortened by 4 bases and J by 4 bases, with 13 bases between the two germline ends. The CDR3 is 14 residues long. CDR3 sequence (DNA): TGTGCCAGCAGCCCCGCCGGGAGAGGCTATGGCTACACCTTC. This translates into CASSPAGRGYGYTF.

The CDR3, as DNA: TGTGCCAGCAGCTTCCGCTTCGGGGACACCATATATTTT. Its protein product is CASSFRFGDTIYF. The chain carries TRBV5-5 and TRBJ1-3, with D unclear. This CDR3 is 13 amino acids long. Trimming removed 2 bases from V and 8 bases from J, with 11 bases in between. CDR1 and CDR2 (germline): SGHKS, YYEKEE (reference sequence).

V usage is TRBV5-1 and J usage is TRBJ1-6, with D unresolved. The germline V gene has CDR1 SGHRS and CDR2 YFSETQ. V dropped 0 bases and J dropped 0 bases, with 4 bases sitting between them. This CDR3 comprises 15 residues. CDR3 nucleotides: TGCGCCAGCAGCTTGGGAAGCTCCTATAATTCACCCCTCCACTTT. Its translation: CASSLGSSYNSPLHF.

A single count supports this clone. V and J are TRBV9 and TRBJ2-7; 7 bases agree with TRBD1. Germline V gene data show CDR1 as SGDLS and CDR2 as YYNGEE. The CDR3 runs 17 residues. The J segment lost 4 bases and the V segment lost 0 bases, leaving 13 bases of the junction unmatched. The CDR3 DNA is TGTGCCAGCAGCGTAGAAGGGGGCGGCCTTGCCTCGTACGAGCAGTACTTC. Its translation: CASSVEGGGLASYEQYF.

This rearrangement joins TRBV5-1 to TRBJ1-1; D not certain. The germline V and J ends were trimmed by 4 bases and 3 bases, with 13 bases remaining between them. The CDR3 contains 14 residues. Germline values: CDR1 SGHRS, CDR2 YFSETQ. The CDR3 loop is CASSPSGGDTEAFF. CDR3 DNA sequence: TGCGCCAGCAGCCCCTCGGGTGGGGACACTGAAGCTTTCTTT.

The chain uses TRBV14 and TRBJ2-3; 7 positions agree with TRBD2. Trimming cost V 9 bases and J 3 bases; bases outside gene matches: 12. From germline, CDR1 is SGHDN and CDR2 FVKESK. The CDR3 totals 15 residues. The CDR3 DNA is TGTGCCAGGGACGGACTAGGTTCCCTGACAGATACGCAGTATTTT. This encodes CARDGLGSLTDTQYF.

The chain employs TRBV4-2 and TRBJ2-7; 8 nucleotides align to TRBD2. The length of the CDR3 is 20 residues. Per germline, CDR1 LGHNA and CDR2 YNFKEQ. V shed 0 bases and J 0 bases; nucleotides not matched to a gene: 16. The CDR3 sequence is CASSQERVGAGGSSSYEQYF. The CDR3 DNA follows: TGTGCCAGCAGCCAAGAACGCGTGGGGGCGGGAGGATCTAGCTCCTACGAGCAGTACTTC.

This clone was observed at least ten times. V is TRBV3-1 (or the pseudogene TRBV3-2) and J is TRBJ1-3; D not certain. Trimming removed 0 bases from V and 3 bases from J, with 12 bases in between. The CDR3 loop spans 16 amino acids. Germline assignment: CDR1 LGHDT and CDR2 YNNKEL (reference sequence). The CDR3 spells CASSQDWGGRGNTIYF. The CDR3 region has the DNA TGTGCCAGCAGCCAAGATTGGGGAGGGCGTGGAAACACCATATATTTT.

This rearrangement joins TRBV2 to TRBJ1-5; TRBD1 matches at 7 bases. Germline V lookup: CDR1 SNHLY, CDR2 FYNNEI. Losses at the gene ends were 6 bases for V and 3 bases for J; bases not matched to a gene: 8. The CDR3 length is 15 residues. CDR3 bases: TGTGCCAGCAGCCGGGGACAGACCTTCAATCAGCCCCAGCATTTT. Amino acids: CASSRGQTFNQPQHF.

The chain uses TRBV5-1 and TRBJ2-2; 9 bases match TRBD2. Germline V gene data show CDR1 as SGHRS and CDR2 as YFSETQ. The CDR3 is 17 amino acids. The V and J ends lost 0 bases and 4 bases, in that order; junction bases with no gene match: 7. CDR3 bases: TGCGCCAGCAGCTTGGCCGGGACTAGCAGGGCCACCGGGGAGCTGTTTTTT. This translates into CASSLAGTSRATGELFF.

The genes are TRBV2 and TRBJ2-7, with TRBD1 matching over 10 bases. Germline CDR1 SNHLY, CDR2 FYNNEI. The CDR3 sequence is 15 residues long. The trim removed 10 bases at V and 0 bases at J, leaving 9 bases unmatched. The CDR3 is CATGGGQGLSYEQYF. CDR3 DNA: TGTGCCACCGGGGGGGGACAGGGGCTCTCCTACGAGCAGTACTTC.

V gene TRBV2 combines with J gene TRBJ2-5; possible D gene TRBD2, 6 bases. Germline V gene lookup returns CDR1 SNHLY and CDR2 FYNNEI. V was trimmed by 2 bases and J by 1 base, leaving 11 bases between them. This CDR3 contains 15 residues. The CDR3 loop is CASSETGVSQETQYF. CDR3 nucleotide sequence: TGTGCCAGCAGTGAAACGGGAGTTAGCCAAGAGACCCAGTACTTC.

This chain connects TRBV4-3 to TRBJ1-2, with D possibly TRBD1 on 5 matching bases. V gave up 0 bases and J gave up 8 bases, with 13 bases separating them. CDR1 and CDR2 from the germline V gene are LGHNA and YSLEER. The CDR3 runs to 14 residues. The CDR3 sequence is CASSQDQGFGGYTF. CDR3 sequence (DNA): TGCGCCAGCAGCCAAGATCAGGGTTTCGGGGGCTACACCTTC.

The chain links TRBV19 to TRBJ1-1; D remains unclear. Germline CDR1 reads LNHDA; CDR2 reads SQIVND (reference sequence). The CDR3 is made up of 13 amino acids. V lost 5 bases, J lost 6 bases, and 13 bases lay in between. CDR3 amino acids: CASSSQSRAEAFF. The CDR3 DNA sequence: TGTGCCAGTAGTTCCCAGTCTAGGGCTGAAGCTTTCTTT. The complete variable domain, with remaining parts taken from reference TRBV19 and TRBJ1-1, reads DGGITQSPKYLFRKEGQNVTLSCEQNLNHDAMYWYRQDPGQGLRLIYYSQIVNDFQKGDIAEGYSVSREKKESFPLTVTSAQKNPTAFYLCASSSQSRAEAFFGQGTRLTVV.

This chain links TRBV6-5 with TRBJ2-7, with 8 bases that match TRBD1. The CDR3 runs to 14 residues. The germline gives CDR1 MNHEY, CDR2 SVGAGI. The V gene end was trimmed by 4 bases and the J gene end by 4 bases; junction bases not matched to a gene: 6. The CDR3 region is CASSSAGGAYEQYF. The CDR3, as DNA: TGTGCCAGCAGTTCGGCAGGGGGCGCGTACGAGCAGTACTTC.

The chain combines TRBV10-3 with TRBJ2-2, with D maybe TRBD1 (6 bases). V lost 7 bases and J lost 5, with 14 bases in between. This CDR3 has 14 amino acids. Germline V CDR1 and CDR2: ENHRY, SYGVKD. The chain's CDR3 is CAITLDRKTGELFF. As DNA, the CDR3 is TGTGCCATCACCCTGGACAGAAAAACCGGGGAGCTGTTTTTT.

V usage is TRBV7-8 and J usage is TRBJ2-7; 10 bases are shared with TRBD1. There are 14 residues in the CDR3. The germline V gene encodes CDR1 SGHVS and CDR2 FQNEAQ. V shed 5 bases and J 3 bases; nucleotides not matched to a gene: 4. The CDR3 here is CASSLRDRGYEQYF. The CDR3 DNA reads TGTGCCAGCAGCCTCCGGGACAGGGGCTACGAGCAGTACTTC.

The rearrangement joins TRBV5-6 to TRBJ1-6, with 7 bases that match TRBD1. Germline loops: CDR1 SGHDT, CDR2 YYEEEE. The trim removed 4 bases at V and 5 bases at J, leaving 12 bases unmatched. The CDR3 is made up of 17 amino acids. CDR3 sequence (DNA): TGTGCCAGCAGCCGACTGGGGCTCGGGACAGATAATTCACCCCTCCACTTT. Protein sequence: CASSRLGLGTDNSPLHF.